The rows below give T cell receptor beta chains drawn from one sample of a study of blood T cell repertoires in COVID-19. Sequencing was performed with immunoSEQ multiplex PCR; in TCRdb, only in-frame clones are kept and a portion is missing. The sample consists of about 140,000 clones, over 70% of them appearing once. Sequenced material: peripheral blood. The receptor source for this set is a man aged 55 to 70 with active or convalescent COVID-19. Both conserved end residues are part of each CDR3.

j_call cdr3_length v_call cdr3_aa
TRBJ2-5 13 TRBV6-5 CASTSLSGKTQYF
TRBJ2-7 14 TRBV13 CASSLVPGSYEQYF
TRBJ2-1 16 TRBV11-2 CASSVGLAGASMVRFF
TRBJ2-1 17 TRBV18 CASSPPGGGGPSREQFF
TRBJ2-3 20 TRBV2 CASTEGYRGVGLAGGAPQYF
TRBJ1-5 16 TRBV27 CASSPQAGLANQPQHF
TRBJ2-7 14 TRBV9 CASSDGTGGYEQYF
TRBJ1-6 14 TRBV27 CASRPPSPNSPLHF
TRBJ2-1 15 TRBV6-5 CASSYSRDSRMRQFF
TRBJ2-3 14 TRBV7-3 CASSFAAGTDTQYF
TRBJ1-6 14 TRBV28 CASSLTGDNSPLHF
TRBJ2-1 15 TRBV28 CASNLIGRSYNEQFF
TRBJ1-3 14 TRBV19 CASSRGGTGNTIYF
TRBJ1-6 15 TRBV10-3 CAIRPGQSYNSPLHF
TRBJ2-5 13 TRBV7-9 CASSGTGEETQYF
TRBJ2-7 16 TRBV7-2 CASSLFGGQGFYEQYF
TRBJ2-2 15 TRBV19 CASSISRDGTGELFF
TRBJ1-4 13 TRBV3-1/TRBV3-2 CASSQVAGKKLFF
TRBJ2-1 15 TRBV18 CASSLRTARDNEQFF
TRBJ2-1 16 TRBV19 CASSIRLAGGPSEQFF
TRBJ2-5 15 TRBV6-1 CASSEGWASKATQYF
TRBJ2-7 15 TRBV30 CAWSVPRQGKNEQYF
TRBJ1-6 14 TRBV28 CASGRRDVISPLHF
TRBJ2-1 15 TRBV2 CASRPGLAGGNEQFF
TRBJ2-7 16 TRBV18 CASSQQGQGASYEQYF
TRBJ2-1 17 TRBV19 CASSTGLRSGAYNEQFF
TRBJ2-7 14 TRBV4-2 CASSQDRTKYEQYF
TRBJ1-2 13 TRBV6-5 CASSSAGSYGYTF
TRBJ2-7 18 TRBV14 CASSLHLPGTSETYEQYF